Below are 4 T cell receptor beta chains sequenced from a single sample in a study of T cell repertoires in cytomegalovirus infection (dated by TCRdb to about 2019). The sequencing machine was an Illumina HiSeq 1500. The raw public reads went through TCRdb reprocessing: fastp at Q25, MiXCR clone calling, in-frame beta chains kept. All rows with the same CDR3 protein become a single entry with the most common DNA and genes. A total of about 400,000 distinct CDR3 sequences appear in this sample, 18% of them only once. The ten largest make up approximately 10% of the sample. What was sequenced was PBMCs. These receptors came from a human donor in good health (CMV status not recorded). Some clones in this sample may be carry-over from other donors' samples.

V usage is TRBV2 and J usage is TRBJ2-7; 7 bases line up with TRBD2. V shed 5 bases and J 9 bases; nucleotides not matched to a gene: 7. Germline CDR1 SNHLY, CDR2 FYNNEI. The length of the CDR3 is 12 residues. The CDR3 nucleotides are TGTGCCAGCAGTCCTCACTCTAGCGGGCAGTACTTC. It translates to CASSPHSSGQYF.

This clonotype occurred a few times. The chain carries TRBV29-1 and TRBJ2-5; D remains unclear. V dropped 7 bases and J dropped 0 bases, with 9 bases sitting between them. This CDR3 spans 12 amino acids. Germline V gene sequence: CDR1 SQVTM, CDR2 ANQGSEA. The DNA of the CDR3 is TGCAGCGGAACGAGAAACCAAGAGACCCAGTACTTC. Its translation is CSGTRNQETQYF.

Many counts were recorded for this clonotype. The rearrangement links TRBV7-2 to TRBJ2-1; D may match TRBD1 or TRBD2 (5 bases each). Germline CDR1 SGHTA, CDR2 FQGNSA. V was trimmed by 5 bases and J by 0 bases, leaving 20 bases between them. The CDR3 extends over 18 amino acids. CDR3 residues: CASSRRRGPLASYNEQFF. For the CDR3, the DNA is TGTGCCAGCAGCCGTAGACGGGGCCCTCTTGCCTCCTACAATGAGCAGTTCTTC.

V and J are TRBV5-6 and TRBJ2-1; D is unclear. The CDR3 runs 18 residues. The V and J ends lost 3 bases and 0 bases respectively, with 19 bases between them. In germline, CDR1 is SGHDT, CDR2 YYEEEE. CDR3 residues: CASSSPGVWGRSYNEQFF. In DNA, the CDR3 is TGTGCCAGCAGCTCACCCGGAGTTTGGGGTCGCTCCTACAATGAGCAGTTCTTC.